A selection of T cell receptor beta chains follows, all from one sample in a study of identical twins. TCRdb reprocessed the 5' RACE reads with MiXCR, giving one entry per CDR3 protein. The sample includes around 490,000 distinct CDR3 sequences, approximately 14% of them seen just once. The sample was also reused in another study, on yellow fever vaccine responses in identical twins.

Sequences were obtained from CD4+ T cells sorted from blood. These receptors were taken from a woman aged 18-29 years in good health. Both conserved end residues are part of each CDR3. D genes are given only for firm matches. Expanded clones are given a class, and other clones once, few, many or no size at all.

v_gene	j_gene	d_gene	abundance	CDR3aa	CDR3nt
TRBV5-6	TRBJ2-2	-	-	CASRLLTSDTGELFF	TGTGCCAGCAGGTTACTAACTTCCGACACCGGGGAGCTGTTTTTT
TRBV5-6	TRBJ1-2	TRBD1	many	CASSLEGQANYGYTF	TGTGCCAGCAGCTTGGAAGGACAGGCTAACTATGGCTACACCTTC
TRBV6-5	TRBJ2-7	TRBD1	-	CASSYSWDSTYEQYF	TGTGCCAGCAGTTACTCGTGGGACAGTACCTACGAGCAGTACTTC
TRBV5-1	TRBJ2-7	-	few	CASSWGSIPTYEQYF	TGCGCCAGCAGCTGGGGGTCTATACCGACCTACGAGCAGTACTTC
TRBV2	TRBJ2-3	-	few	CASTLPPDTQYF	TGTGCCAGCACCCTGCCCCCGGATACGCAGTATTTT
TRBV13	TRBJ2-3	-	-	CASSSLQSVADTQYF	TGTGCCAGCAGCTCCCTTCAGTCTGTGGCAGATACGCAGTATTTT
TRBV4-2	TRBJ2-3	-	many	CASSQDRGLVTQYF	TGTGCCAGCAGCCAAGACCGGGGGTTGGTTACGCAGTATTTT
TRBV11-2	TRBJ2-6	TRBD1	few	CASRRSGGFSSGANVLTF	TGTGCCAGCAGGAGATCAGGGGGTTTTAGCTCTGGGGCCAACGTCCTGACTTTC
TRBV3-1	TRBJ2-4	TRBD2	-	CACSLPRGAGGAKNIQYF	TGTGCCTGCAGTTTACCGCGCGGAGCGGGGGGGGCCAAAAACATTCAGTACTTC
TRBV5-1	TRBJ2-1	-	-	CASHYGGTGSGSHNEQFF	TGCGCCAGTCATTATGGCGGGACTGGCAGTGGGAGTCACAATGAGCAGTTCTTC
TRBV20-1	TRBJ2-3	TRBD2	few	CSASLLAGVGTDTQYF	TGCAGTGCTAGCCTACTAGCGGGAGTGGGCACAGATACGCAGTATTTT
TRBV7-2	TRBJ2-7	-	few	CASSLGLGLTYEQYF	TGTGCCAGCAGCTTAGGTTTGGGCCTAACCTACGAGCAGTACTTC
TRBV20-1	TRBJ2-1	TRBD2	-	CSAKTGGPGEQFF	TGCAGTGCTAAGACGGGAGGGCCTGGTGAGCAGTTCTTC
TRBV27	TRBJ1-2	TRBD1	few	CASSSLLDRGTDSYTF	TGTGCCAGCAGTTCCCTCCTGGACAGGGGGACGGATAGCTACACCTTC
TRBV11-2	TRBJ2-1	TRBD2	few	CASSLDARTSGGRLYNEQFF	TGTGCCAGCAGCTTAGATGCCCGGACTAGCGGGGGGCGTCTTTACAATGAGCAGTTCTTC
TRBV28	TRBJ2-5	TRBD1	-	CAILKGTGGGRETQYF	TGTGCCATCCTCAAAGGAACAGGGGGCGGTAGGGAGACCCAGTACTTC
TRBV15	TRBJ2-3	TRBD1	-	CATSRGDSVTSTDTQYF	TGTGCCACCAGCAGAGGGGACAGCGTAACTAGCACAGATACGCAGTATTTT
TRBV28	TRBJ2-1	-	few	CASSLGRLVEQFF	TGTGCCAGCAGTTTAGGGCGGCTCGTGGAGCAGTTCTTC
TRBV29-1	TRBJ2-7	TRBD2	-	CSVVSSGRTYAYEQYF	TGCAGCGTTGTTTCTAGCGGGAGGACTTATGCCTACGAGCAGTACTTC
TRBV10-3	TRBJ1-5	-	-	CAISESSGVNQPQHF	TGTGCCATCAGTGAGTCTTCAGGGGTGAATCAGCCCCAGCATTTT
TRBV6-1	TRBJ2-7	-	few	CASSRQDSLSYEQYF	TGTGCCAGCAGCCGACAGGACAGCCTCTCCTACGAGCAGTACTTC
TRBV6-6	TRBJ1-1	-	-	CASSYGGYAFF	TGTGCCAGCAGTTACGGGGGATATGCTTTCTTT
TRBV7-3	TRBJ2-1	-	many	CASSLTRFSYNEQFF	TGTGCCAGCAGCTTAACGCGGTTCTCCTACAATGAGCAGTTCTTC
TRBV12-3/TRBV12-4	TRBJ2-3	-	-	CASSPSASTDTQYF	TGTGCCAGCAGCCCAAGCGCCAGCACAGATACGCAGTATTTT
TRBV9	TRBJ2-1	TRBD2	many	CASSVGGGSPNNEQFF	TGTGCCAGCAGCGTAGGGGGCGGGAGCCCTAACAATGAGCAGTTCTTC
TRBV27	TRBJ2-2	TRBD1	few	CASRPDRKGGELFF	TGTGCCAGCAGACCGGACAGGAAGGGGGGGGAGCTGTTTTTT
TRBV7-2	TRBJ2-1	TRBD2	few	CASSLRPGNSGRFQVANEQFF	TGTGCCAGCAGCTTACGCCCTGGGAATAGCGGGAGATTCCAGGTGGCCAATGAGCAGTTCTTC
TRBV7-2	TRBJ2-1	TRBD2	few	CASSLAGGARNEQFF	TGTGCCAGCAGCCTAGCGGGGGGGGCGCGCAATGAGCAGTTCTTC
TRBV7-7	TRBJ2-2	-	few	CASSPWTLTNTGELFF	TGTGCTAGCAGCCCCTGGACACTAACGAACACCGGGGAGCTGTTTTTT
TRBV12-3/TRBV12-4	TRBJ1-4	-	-	CASRHPGAEDNEKLFF	TGTGCCAGCAGACACCCGGGGGCCGAGGATAATGAAAAACTGTTTTTT
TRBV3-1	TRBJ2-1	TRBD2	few	CASSQWTSGGEDEQFF	TGTGCCAGCAGCCAATGGACTAGCGGGGGGGAGGATGAGCAGTTCTTC
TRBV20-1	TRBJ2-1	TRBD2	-	CSARATTGTSPLF	TGCAGTGCTAGAGCCACCACCGGGACTAGCCCTCTCTTC
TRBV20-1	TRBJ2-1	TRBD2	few	CSAIPAGGVNEQFF	TGCAGTGCCATTCCCGCGGGGGGAGTGAATGAGCAGTTCTTC
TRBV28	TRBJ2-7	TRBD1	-	CASSPHPGTGAYEQYF	TGTGCCAGCAGTCCTCACCCGGGGACAGGGGCATACGAGCAGTACTTC
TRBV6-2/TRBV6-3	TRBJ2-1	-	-	CASLLSGNNEQFF	TGTGCCAGTCTGCTTTCCGGGAACAATGAGCAGTTCTTC
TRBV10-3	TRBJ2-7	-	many	CAISEAYEQYF	TGTGCCATCAGTGAAGCCTACGAGCAGTACTTC
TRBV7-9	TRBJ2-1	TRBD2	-	CASSPGTSEYNEQFF	TGTGCCAGCAGCCCCGGGACTAGCGAATACAATGAGCAGTTCTTC
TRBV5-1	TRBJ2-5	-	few	CASSLEGQGFGETQYF	TGCGCCAGCAGCTTGGAAGGGCAGGGTTTTGGAGAGACCCAGTACTTC
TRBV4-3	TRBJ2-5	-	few	CASSQDGTEQETQYF	TGCGCCAGCAGCCAAGATGGCACAGAGCAAGAGACCCAGTACTTC
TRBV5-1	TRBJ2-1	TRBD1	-	CASSLGTGYYNEQFF	TGCGCCAGCAGCCTGGGGACAGGATACTACAATGAGCAGTTCTTC
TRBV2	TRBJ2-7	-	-	CASSADTGTYEQYF	TGTGCCAGCAGTGCAGACACAGGGACCTACGAGCAGTACTTC
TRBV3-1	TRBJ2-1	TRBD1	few	CASSHVSGQADNEQFF	TGTGCCAGCAGCCATGTCTCGGGACAGGCAGACAATGAGCAGTTCTTC
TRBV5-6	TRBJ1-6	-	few	CASSLDSNNSPLHF	TGTGCCAGCAGCTTAGACAGTAACAATTCACCCCTCCACTTT
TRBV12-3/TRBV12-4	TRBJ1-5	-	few	CASSLGTNHQPQHF	TGTGCCAGCAGCCTCGGGACAAACCATCAGCCCCAGCATTTT
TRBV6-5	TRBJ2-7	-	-	CASSYRRLGGGEQYF	TGTGCCAGCAGTTACCGCAGGTTGGGGGGCGGCGAGCAGTACTTC
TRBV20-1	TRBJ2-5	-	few	CSAGWGETQYF	TGCAGTGCTGGGTGGGGAGAGACCCAGTACTTC
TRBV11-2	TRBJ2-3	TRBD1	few	CASSSRTGRDTQYF	TGTGCCAGCAGCTCTCGGACAGGGAGGGATACGCAGTATTTT
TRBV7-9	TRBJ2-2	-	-	CASSLIAGTGELFF	TGTGCCAGCAGCCTGATAGCTGGAACCGGGGAGCTGTTTTTT
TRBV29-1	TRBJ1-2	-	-	CSVGGPGGDGYTF	TGCAGCGTTGGAGGCCCTGGAGGGGACGGCTACACCTTC
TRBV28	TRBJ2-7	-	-	CASSTPGRDYEQYF	TGTGCCAGCAGCACACCGGGCAGGGACTACGAGCAGTACTTC
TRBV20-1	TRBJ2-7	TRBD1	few	CSARATGTGKSYEQYF	TGCAGTGCGCGTGCTACCGGGACAGGGAAATCCTACGAGCAGTACTTC
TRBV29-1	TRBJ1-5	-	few	CSVEGPNQPQHF	TGCAGCGTGGAGGGACCGAATCAGCCCCAGCATTTT
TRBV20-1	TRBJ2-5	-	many	CSATTNPQETQYF	TGCAGTGCTACGACCAACCCCCAGGAGACCCAGTACTTC
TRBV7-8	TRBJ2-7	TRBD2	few	CASSQNPGLAGLYEQYF	TGTGCCAGCAGCCAGAACCCGGGACTAGCGGGACTTTACGAGCAGTACTTC
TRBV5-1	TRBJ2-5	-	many	CASSLELFGPGRGETQYF	TGCGCCAGCAGCTTGGAATTGTTTGGCCCGGGTAGGGGAGAGACCCAGTACTTC